These 27 T cell receptor beta chains were sequenced from one sample in a study of human T cells and chemical hapten exposure. TCRdb itself ran the RACE reads through MiXCR, one entry per CDR3 protein. The sample holds more than 70,000 distinct CDR3 sequences, under 13% seen once. Documented time point: patch test 3, about 24 weeks after DPC sensitization. Treatment described: therapeutic diphenylcyclopropenone sensitization with weekly scalp DPC. Sequenced material: whole blood, taken in connection with sensitization to the hapten diphenylcyclopropenone (DPC). The receptors were sampled from a woman between 25 and 40 years old with alopecia areata. Some clones in this sample may be carry-over from other donors' samples.

This clonotype was detected only a few times. The V gene is TRBV18, the J gene TRBJ2-1, with D unclear. The CDR3 has 12 amino acids. Germline values: CDR1 KGHSH, CDR2 LQKENI. V gave up 3 bases and J gave up 7 bases, with 7 bases separating them. CDR3 DNA: TGTGCCAGCTCACCGGGCTTGAATGAGCAGTTCTTC. This sequence encodes CASSPGLNEQFF.

This clonotype was seen repeatedly, ten times or more. The chain has TRBV7-9 and TRBJ2-2; D is ambiguous. Germline V gene lookup returns CDR1 SEHNR and CDR2 FQNEAQ (reference sequence). V lost 1 base and J lost 4, with 10 bases in between. This CDR3 spans 15 amino acids. The CDR3 spells CASSLVEASTGELFF. CDR3 in DNA: TGTGCCAGCAGCTTAGTTGAAGCGAGCACCGGGGAGCTGTTTTTT. Full variable domain (remainder filled in from reference TRBV7-9 and TRBJ2-2): DTGVSQNPRHKITKRGQNVTFRCDPISEHNRLYWYRQTLGQGPEFLTYFQNEAQLEKSRLLSDRFSAERPKGSFSTLEIQRTEQGDSAMYLCASSLVEASTGELFFGEGSRLTVL.

This clonotype was seen more than once but under ten times. This sequence joins TRBV12-3 or TRBV12-4 and TRBJ1-1; unclear D gene. Trimming pared 3 bases from V and 4 bases from J, leaving 15 bases between. The CDR3 is 15 residues long. The CDR3 sequence: CASSFQRLRSTEAFF. CDR3 bases: TGTGCCAGCAGTTTTCAGCGTCTGAGGAGCACTGAAGCTTTCTTT.

The genes are TRBV19 and TRBJ2-6; TRBD1 matches 9 bases. CDR1 and CDR2 from the germline V gene are LNHDA and SQIVND (reference sequence). The V and J ends lost 3 bases and 2 bases, in that order; junction bases with no gene match: 5. The CDR3 is 17 amino acids. The CDR3, as DNA: TGTGCCAGTAGTATTGGGACAGGGTCTGCTGGGGCCAACGTCCTGACTTTC. Translating gives CASSIGTGSAGANVLTF.

The V and J genes are TRBV19 and TRBJ1-2, with no clear D. This CDR3 region has 13 residues. V lost 5 bases and J 5 bases, leaving 12 bases between the germline ends. Germline CDR1 reads LNHDA; CDR2 reads SQIVND (reference sequence). This CDR3 reads CASSPPVRYGYTF. CDR3 DNA sequence: TGTGCCAGTAGTCCGCCCGTCCGATATGGCTACACCTTC.

V usage is TRBV5-1 and J usage is TRBJ2-3; D is unresolved. Between the trimmed V and J ends, which lost 5 bases and 2 bases, there was a span of 12 bases. The CDR3 contains 14 residues. From germline, CDR1 is SGHRS and CDR2 YFSETQ. CDR3 bases: TGCGCCAGCAGTTTTAATCCCTACACAGATACGCAGTATTTT. Its translation: CASSFNPYTDTQYF.

This clonotype was seen ten or more times. The rearrangement uses TRBV28 and TRBJ2-6; maybe TRBD1 (5 bases). V was cut by 7 bases and J by 2 bases, with 24 bases left in between. Germline V gives CDR1 MDHEN, CDR2 SYDVKM. The CDR3 sequence is 19 residues long. The CDR3 DNA reads as TGTGCCAGCACCCCACGTACAGGCCGGAACTCCGCTGGGGCCAACGTCCTGACTTTC. Translation gives CASTPRTGRNSAGANVLTF.

Ten or more counts support this clonotype. The rearrangement links TRBV11-2 to TRBJ1-2, with 7 bases that match TRBD1. The CDR3 loop spans 14 amino acids. The V segment lost 5 bases and the J segment 3 bases; nucleotides outside the gene matches: 6. Germline CDR1 is SGHAT and CDR2 is FQNNGV. The CDR3 loop reads CASSGQGVHYGYTF. CDR3 DNA: TGTGCCAGCAGCGGGCAGGGGGTTCACTATGGCTACACCTTC.

The V gene is TRBV5-6, the J gene TRBJ2-3; possible D gene TRBD2, 5 bases. The CDR3 is made up of 16 amino acids. Germline CDR1 is SGHDT and CDR2 is YYEEEE. V dropped 1 base and J dropped 0 bases, with 12 bases sitting between them. CDR3: CASSLPRGLSTDTQYF. CDR3 nucleotide sequence: TGTGCCAGCAGCTTGCCCCGGGGTCTAAGCACAGATACGCAGTATTTT.

This clonotype was seen repeatedly, ten times or more. The chain couples TRBV30 to TRBJ2-7; 7 bases map to TRBD2. After removal of 1 base from V and 3 bases from J, the junction contained 9 bases not matched to a gene. Per germline, CDR1 GTSNPN and CDR2 SVGIG (reference sequence). The CDR3 loop spans 15 amino acids. For the CDR3, the DNA is TGTGCCTGGAGTGCACCGGGACTACTATTCTACGAGCAGTACTTC. Translating gives CAWSAPGLLFYEQYF.

This clonotype was counted at least ten times. The chain links TRBV2 to TRBJ2-1; 9 nucleotides match TRBD2. J lost 3 bases, V lost 6 bases, and 6 bases had no gene match. The CDR3 has 15 amino acids. From germline, CDR1 is SNHLY and CDR2 FYNNEI. This chain's CDR3 is CASRHSGSLYNEQFF. Written as DNA, the CDR3 is TGTGCCAGCAGACATAGCGGGAGTCTCTACAATGAGCAGTTCTTC. Supplemented by reference TRBV2 and TRBJ2-1, the full variable domain reads EPEVTQTPSHQVTQMGQEVILRCVPISNHLYFYWYRQILGQKVEFLVSFYNNEISEKSEIFDDQFSVERPDGSNFTLKIRSTKLEDSAMYFCASRHSGSLYNEQFFGPGTRLTVL.

CDR3 amino acids: CASSLISGLVEQYF. The CDR3 DNA is TGTGCCAGCAGTCTAATCTCAGGGTTGGTCGAGCAGTACTTC. V is TRBV6-2 or TRBV6-3 and J is TRBJ2-7; weak D call: TRBD1 (5 bases). Trimming pared 5 bases from V and 6 bases from J, leaving 17 bases between. Germline-derived CDR1 and CDR2 are MNHEY and SVGEGT. There are 14 residues in the CDR3.

This clonotype is medium-sized within its sample. V usage is TRBV29-1 and J usage is TRBJ2-6; 11 bases fit TRBD2. Trimming removed 6 bases from V and 4 bases from J; junction bases left unmatched: 5. The germline CDR1 and CDR2 sequences are SQVTM and ANQGSEA. This CDR3 is built from 15 residues. The CDR3, as DNA: TGCAGCGTCGAACTAGCGGGAGCGGGGGCCAACGTCCTGACTTTC. Protein: CSVELAGAGANVLTF.

The table lists this clonotype with many counts. The V and J genes are TRBV18 and TRBJ1-2; 8 bases fit TRBD1. The CDR3 spans 14 residues. With V trimmed by 3 bases and J by 11 bases, 11 bases remained unmatched. Germline values: CDR1 KGHSH, CDR2 LQKENI. The CDR3: CASSPISGTGGYTF. As DNA, the CDR3 is TGTGCCAGCTCACCGATATCCGGGACAGGCGGGTACACCTTC.

This clonotype has a count of ten or more. This chain links TRBV4-1 with TRBJ1-3, with TRBD1 as a possible D gene (5 bases). V gave up 0 bases and J gave up 0 bases, with 12 bases separating them. Germline assignment: CDR1 MGHRA and CDR2 YSYEKL. The CDR3 is made up of 17 amino acids. The CDR3: CASSQDGAGSSGNTIYF. The CDR3 nucleotides read TGCGCCAGCAGCCAAGATGGCGCAGGGAGCTCTGGAAACACCATATATTTT.

This clonotype was recorded many times. The V call is TRBV9, the J call TRBJ1-6; unclear D gene. The V gene lost 4 bases and the J gene lost 9 bases, with 17 bases spanning the gap. This CDR3 region has 15 residues. From germline, CDR1 is SGDLS and CDR2 YYNGEE. For the CDR3, the DNA is TGTGCCAGCAGCCCGAAGACAAGTTCAGGTTCACCCCTCCACTTT. It specifies CASSPKTSSGSPLHF.

The chain combines TRBV7-9 with TRBJ1-5; 9 bases match TRBD1. The CDR3 sequence is 15 residues long. Germline CDR1 reads SEHNR; CDR2 reads FQNEAQ (reference sequence). V lost 1 base, J lost 4 bases, and 2 bases stayed unmatched. The CDR3 is CASSLGGQGNQPQHF. The DNA for the CDR3 is TGTGCCAGCAGCTTAGGAGGACAGGGGAATCAGCCCCAGCATTTT.

The genes are TRBV7-2 and TRBJ1-1, with 10 bases aligning to TRBD1. The CDR3 spans 16 residues. Germline assignment: CDR1 SGHTA and CDR2 FQGNSA. V trimming: 5 bases; J trimming: 4 bases; junction bases outside the gene matches: 10. CDR3 protein: CASSPSGTGDFTEAFF. The DNA for the CDR3 is TGTGCCAGCAGCCCCTCCGGGACAGGGGACTTCACTGAAGCTTTCTTT.

This clonotype showed up just a few times. J is TRBJ2-1 and V is TRBV5-5; possible D gene TRBD1, 6 bases. CDR3 length equals 15 residues. Germline V gene data show CDR1 as SGHKS and CDR2 as YYEKEE (reference sequence). V lost 1 base, J lost 2 bases, and 10 bases lay in between. CDR3 DNA sequence: TGTGCCAGCAGCTTGAACTACAGGGCCTACAATGAGCAGTTCTTC. Residues: CASSLNYRAYNEQFF. The full variable domain, rest sourced from reference TRBV5-5 and TRBJ2-1, is DAGVTQSPTHLIKTRGQQVTLRCSPISGHKSVSWYQQVLGQGPQFIFQYYEKEERGRGNFPDRFSARQFPNYSSELNVNALLLGDSALYLCASSLNYRAYNEQFFGPGTRLTVL.

In this sample, this clonotype turned up a few times. V gene TRBV3-1 combines with J gene TRBJ1-1, with D maybe TRBD1 (6 bases). The CDR3 sequence is 13 residues long. V gave up 0 bases and J gave up 10 bases, with 12 bases separating them. Germline CDR1 is LGHDT and CDR2 is YNNKEL (reference sequence). CDR3 amino acids: CASSQEARDTAFF. As DNA, the CDR3 is TGTGCCAGCAGCCAAGAGGCCCGGGACACAGCTTTCTTT.

This clonotype was recorded many times. The rearrangement links TRBV21-1 to TRBJ2-7. TRBV21-1 is marked as a pseudogene. The CDR3 length is 12 residues. The CDR3 here is CASSKTTYEQYF. Here the CDR3 DNA reads TGTGCCAGCAGCAAAACAACCTACGAGCAGTACTTC.

This clonotype showed up just a few times. CDR3 DNA: TGCAGTGCTGGGACGGTCTCTGGGGCCAACGTCCTGACTTTC. It translates to CSAGTVSGANVLTF. The chain links TRBV20-1 to TRBJ2-6; either TRBD1 or TRBD2 may supply D (5 bases each). Trimming cost V 5 bases and J 0 bases, with 8 bases left between them. The V gene's germline CDR1 is DFQATT and CDR2 SNEGSKA (reference sequence). This CDR3 region has 14 residues.

The table lists this clonotype with many counts. V gene TRBV28 combines with J gene TRBJ2-7; the D gene is possibly TRBD2 (5 bases). Trimming left V 6 bases short and J 6 bases short, with 21 bases between. The CDR3 spans 15 residues. Germline loops: CDR1 MDHEN, CDR2 SYDVKM. CDR3 sequence reads: CASSPFDWVRGEQYF. CDR3 DNA sequence: TGTGCCAGCAGCCCTTTTGATTGGGTACGGGGCGAGCAGTACTTC.

This clonotype was found many times. The chain is built from TRBV6-4 and TRBJ2-1; D unclear. CDR1 MRHNA and CDR2 SNTAGT come from the germline V gene. The CDR3 runs 14 residues. Trimming removed 4 bases at V and 4 bases at J, with 11 bases between. The CDR3 nucleotides read TGTGCCAGCAGTGTGGATTGGCGGTACAATGAGCAGTTCTTC. Translating gives CASSVDWRYNEQFF.

This clonotype was recorded a few times. The chain employs TRBV20-1 and TRBJ1-2; D unresolved. This CDR3 contains 13 residues. With 0 bases removed from V and 2 bases from J, the gap between germline ends came to 7 bases. CDR1 is DFQATT and CDR2 is SNEGSKA in the germline V gene (reference sequence). CDR3 amino acids: CSARDAQNYGYTF. Here the CDR3 DNA reads TGCAGTGCTAGAGATGCACAGAACTATGGCTACACCTTC.

This clonotype was seen repeatedly, ten times or more. The chain joins TRBV3-1 to TRBJ2-3, with 13 bases matching TRBD2. Germline CDR1 is LGHDT and CDR2 is YNNKEL (reference sequence). The CDR3 loop spans 13 amino acids. Trimming took 0 bases from V and 15 from J; bases not matched to a gene: 3. CDR3 residues: CASSQETSGRNYF. In DNA, the CDR3 is TGTGCCAGCAGCCAAGAGACTAGCGGGAGGAATTATTTT.

V usage is TRBV5-6 and J usage is TRBJ2-1; D unclear. V lost 2 bases to trimming and J lost 1 base, with 10 bases between them. CDR3 size: 15 residues. The germline gives CDR1 SGHDT, CDR2 YYEEEE. The DNA for the CDR3 is TGTGCCAGCAGCTTACCACTGGGGTCCTACAATGAGCAGTTCTTC. Residues: CASSLPLGSYNEQFF.